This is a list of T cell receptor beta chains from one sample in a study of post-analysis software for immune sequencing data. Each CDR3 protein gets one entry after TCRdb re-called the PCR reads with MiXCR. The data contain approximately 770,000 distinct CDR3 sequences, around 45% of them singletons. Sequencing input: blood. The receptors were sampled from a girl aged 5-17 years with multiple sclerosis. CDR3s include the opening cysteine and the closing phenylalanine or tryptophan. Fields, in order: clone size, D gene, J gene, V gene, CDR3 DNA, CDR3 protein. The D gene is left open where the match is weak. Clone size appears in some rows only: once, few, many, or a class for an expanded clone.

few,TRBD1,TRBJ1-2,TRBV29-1,TGCAGCGTTGAATCCGTGAGGACAGGGGGGGACTATGGCTACACCTTC,CSVESVRTGGDYGYTF
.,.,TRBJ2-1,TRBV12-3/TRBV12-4,TGTGCCAGCAGTTTTCCCAACAATGAGCAGTTCTTC,CASSFPNNEQFF
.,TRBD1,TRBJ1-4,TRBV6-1,TGTGCCAGCAGTGGAAGACCCTCAACAGGGGGAATAGGTGAAAAACTGTTTTTT,CASSGRPSTGGIGEKLFF
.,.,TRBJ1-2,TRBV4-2,TGTGCCAGCAGCCATTCGGCGGTACGGCCCGGGGTGAGCTATGGCTACACCTTC,CASSHSAVRPGVSYGYTF
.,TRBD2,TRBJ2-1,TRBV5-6,TGTGCCAGCAGCTTGGAGGTGATAGCGGGAAGGGTTAGCGATGAGCAGTTCTTC,CASSLEVIAGRVSDEQFF
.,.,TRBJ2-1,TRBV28,TGTGCCAGCAGGGTAGTCAGCTCCTACAATGAGCAGTTCTTC,CASRVVSSYNEQFF
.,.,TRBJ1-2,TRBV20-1,TGCAGTGCTAGAGACCGGGACACCTATGGCTACACCTTC,CSARDRDTYGYTF
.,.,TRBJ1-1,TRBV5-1,TGCGCCAGCAGTCCAGGGTTCGCTGAAGCTTTCTTT,CASSPGFAEAFF
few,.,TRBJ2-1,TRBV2,TGTGCCAGCAGTATCAGGGGACCCCCCTACAATGAGCAGTTCTTC,CASSIRGPPYNEQFF
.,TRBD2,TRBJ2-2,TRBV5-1,TGCGCCAGCAGCCACGCCACTAGCGGGAGGGCCTCCGGGGAGCTGTTTTTT,CASSHATSGRASGELFF
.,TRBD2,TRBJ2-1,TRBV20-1,TGCAGTGCTAGACCTAGCGGCCTCAATGAGCAGTTCTTC,CSARPSGLNEQFF
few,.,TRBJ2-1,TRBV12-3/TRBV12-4,TGTGCCAGCAGCAATGCCCTAGCAAGATGGCACAATGAGCAGTTCTTC,CASSNALARWHNEQFF
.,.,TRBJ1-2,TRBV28,TGTGCCAGCAGTAGGACAGTTTCCCACTATGGCTACACCTTC,CASSRTVSHYGYTF
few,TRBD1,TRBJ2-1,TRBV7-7,TGTGCTAGCAGCTTAGGACAGGGGAGCCCCAATGAGCAGTTCTTC,CASSLGQGSPNEQFF
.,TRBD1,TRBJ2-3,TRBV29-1,TGCAGCGTCCGGGGACAGAAGAGTATCACAGGTACGCAGTATTTT,CSVRGQKSITGTQYF
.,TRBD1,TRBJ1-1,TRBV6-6,TGTGCCAGCAGTGTGGGACAGGTTGAAGCTTTCTTT,CASSVGQVEAFF
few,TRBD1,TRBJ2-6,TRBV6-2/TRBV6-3,TGTGCCAGCAGTCCCGTGGGACAGGGGGCACTGTCTGGGGCCAACGTCCTGACTTTC,CASSPVGQGALSGANVLTF
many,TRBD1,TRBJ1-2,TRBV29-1,TGCAGCGTTGAACCGAGGGACAGGGCCATCTACGGCTACACCTTC,CSVEPRDRAIYGYTF
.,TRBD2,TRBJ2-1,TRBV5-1,TGCGCCAGCAGCTCCGAGGGGGGACTAGCGGGAGGGAGCTCCTACAATGAGCAGTTCTTC,CASSSEGGLAGGSSYNEQFF
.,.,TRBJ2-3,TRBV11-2,TGTGCCAGCACCCGACTCCCCGGCAGGGAGAACACAGATACGCAGTATTTT,CASTRLPGRENTDTQYF
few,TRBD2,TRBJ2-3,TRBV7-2,TGTGCCAGCGGCGGGAGTCCCCCAGATACGCAGTATTTT,CASGGSPPDTQYF
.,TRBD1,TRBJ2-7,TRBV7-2,TGTGCCAGCAGCGCCGGGACAGACCTCTACGAGCAGTACTTC,CASSAGTDLYEQYF
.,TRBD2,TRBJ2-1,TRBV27,TGTGCCAGCAGCCTGACTAGCGGGAGTGGGGAGCAGTTCTTC,CASSLTSGSGEQFF
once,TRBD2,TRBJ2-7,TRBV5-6,TGTGCCAGCAGCCGCGGAGCGGGACCCCTTTCCTACGAGCAGTACTTC,CASSRGAGPLSYEQYF
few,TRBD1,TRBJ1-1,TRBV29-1,TGCAGCGTCTTTATTTTCGGACAGGGAGGAATGAACACTGAAGCTTTCTTT,CSVFIFGQGGMNTEAFF
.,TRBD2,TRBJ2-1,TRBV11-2,TGTGCCAGCAGCTATGTTGGTCTAGCGGTCTCGCCGTACAATGAGCAGTTCTTC,CASSYVGLAVSPYNEQFF
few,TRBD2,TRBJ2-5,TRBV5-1,TGCGCCAGCAGCTTGGCTCTAGCGGGAGGAGGTGAGGAGACCCAGTACTTC,CASSLALAGGGEETQYF
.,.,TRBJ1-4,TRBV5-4,TGTGCCAGCAGCCATTATAAATCCTCCGGGGGACATGAAAAACTGTTTTTT,CASSHYKSSGGHEKLFF
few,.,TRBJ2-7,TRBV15,TGTGCCACCAGCAGAGATCAGGGTGTGAACGAGCAGTACTTC,CATSRDQGVNEQYF
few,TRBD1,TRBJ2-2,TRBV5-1,TGCGCCAGCAGCTCGACAGGGGACACCAACACCGGGGAGCTGTTTTTT,CASSSTGDTNTGELFF
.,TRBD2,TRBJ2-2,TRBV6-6,TGTGCCAGCAGGTACTTGGGACTAACCGGGGAGCTGTTTTTT,CASRYLGLTGELFF
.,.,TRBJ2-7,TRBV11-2,TGTGCCAGCACCCCTGGACGGAGCTCCTACGAGCAGTACTTC,CASTPGRSSYEQYF
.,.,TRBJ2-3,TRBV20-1,TGCAGTGCTAGTCCCGGGGGGCGCACAGATACGCAGTATTTT,CSASPGGRTDTQYF
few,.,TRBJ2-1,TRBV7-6,TGTGCCAGCAGCGGACTGCCCTCCTACAATGAGCAGTTCTTC,CASSGLPSYNEQFF
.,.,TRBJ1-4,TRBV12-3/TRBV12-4,TGTGCCAGCAGGCCCGGAGCTAAAAAACTGTTTTTT,CASRPGAKKLFF
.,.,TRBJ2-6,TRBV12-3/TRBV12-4,TGTGCCAGCAGTTTGGCGTTGCGGGCAATCTCTGGGGCCAACGTCCTGACTTTC,CASSLALRAISGANVLTF
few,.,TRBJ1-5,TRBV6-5,TGTGCCAGCAGTTACTCGTTATCGGGCAATCAGCCCCAGCATTTT,CASSYSLSGNQPQHF
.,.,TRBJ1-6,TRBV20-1,TGCAGTGCCACGAAAGGTTGGGATTCACCCCTCCACTTT,CSATKGWDSPLHF
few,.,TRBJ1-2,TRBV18,TGTGCCAGCTCACCATGGGCAGACTATGGCTACACCTTC,CASSPWADYGYTF
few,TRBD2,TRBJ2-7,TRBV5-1,TGCGCCAGCAGCTGGGGACTATCAGAATTTGAGGGCGAGCAGTACTTC,CASSWGLSEFEGEQYF
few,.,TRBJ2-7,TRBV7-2,TGTGCCGGATCATACGGCGGCTCGCGCGAGCAGTACTTC,CAGSYGGSREQYF
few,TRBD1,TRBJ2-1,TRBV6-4,TGTGCCAGCAGTGAGGACAGGGGCCTCTACAATGAGCAGTTCTTC,CASSEDRGLYNEQFF
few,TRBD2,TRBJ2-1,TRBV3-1,TGTGCCAGCAGCCAAGAAGGGCGCGGGAGCTCCTACAATGAGCAGTTCTTC,CASSQEGRGSSYNEQFF
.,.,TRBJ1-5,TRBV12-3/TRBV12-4,TGTGCCAGCAGTTTAGAGACCTTCAATCAGCCCCAGCATTTT,CASSLETFNQPQHF
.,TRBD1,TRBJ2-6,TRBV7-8,TGTGCCAGCAGCTTGGACAGGGTAGTTGGTATAAGAAACTCTGGGGCCAACGTCCTGACTTTC,CASSLDRVVGIRNSGANVLTF
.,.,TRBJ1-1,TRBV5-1,TGCGCCAGCAGCCTGTCACAATTAGGGAACACTGAAGCTTTCTTT,CASSLSQLGNTEAFF
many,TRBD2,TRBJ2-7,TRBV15,TGTGCCACCAGCAGGACTAGCGGGTCATACGAGCAGTACTTC,CATSRTSGSYEQYF
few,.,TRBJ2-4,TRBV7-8,TGTGCCAGCAGCTTGGGGAAGACCAAAAACATTCAGTACTTC,CASSLGKTKNIQYF
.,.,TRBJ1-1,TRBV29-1,TGCAGCGTTGATGGCAGGGGCGGGGAGGAGATTGAAGCTTTCTTT,CSVDGRGGEEIEAFF
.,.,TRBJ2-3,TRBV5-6,TGTGCCAGCAGTTCTCATAATCCCCGGGCGCAGTATTTT,CASSSHNPRAQYF
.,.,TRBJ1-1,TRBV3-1,TGTGCCAGCAGCCAAGGTTCGGTCAAGAACACTGAAGCTTTCTTT,CASSQGSVKNTEAFF